This T cell receptor beta chain stems from a study of low-dose radiotherapy and immunotherapy resistance in tumors. The overall study: Doses delivered to Cohort 2 were 1 Gy per fraction every two weeks, amounting to 13 Gy over 26 weeks. Intravenous administration to patients comprised nivolumab at 240 mg every two weeks and ipilimumab at 1 mg/kg every six weeks.

CDR3 length equals 14 residues. Germline CDR1 WSHSY, CDR2 SAAADI. Trimming shortened V by 0 bases and J by 13 bases, and 16 bases separated the two germline ends. In regard to this clonotype: Since a far larger clone is one base different, this is likely a read error.

Sample time point: after trial treatment. Indicated treatment: LDRT plus nivolumab, ipilimumab, low-dose cyclophosphamide and aspirin (RACIN trial). Alpha and beta chains were covered, as first-strand cDNA relied on TRAV- and TRBV-specific primers. TCRs were amplified for around 20 PCR cycles with a constant-region primer and V-primer adapter. Researchers amplified the isolated mRNA using in vitro transcription. TCRdb called the reads again in MiXCR, with one record for every CDR3 protein. The sample gives 39,000 or so distinct CDR3 sequences, roughly 20% of which show up once; about a tenth is in the top ten.

Sequences were derived from PBMCs, sampled after low-dose radiotherapy plus immunotherapy. The gene calls are TRBV10-2 and TRBJ2-4; D is uncertain. The clonotype comes from a female donor with ovarian cancer. DNA of the CDR3: TGCGCCAGCAGTGAGTCGATGAGGTACAATGAGCAGTACTTC. Encoded protein: CASSESMRYNEQYF.